This T cell receptor (beta chain) came from a study of T cell repertoires in ileal Crohn's disease. Study as a whole: Surgery for a complication: stricturing in about 61%, penetrating in about 39%. Per sample, about 480 nanograms of biopsy DNA were TCRB immunosequenced. Findings and limits, study-wide: Clonality above 26.8% at surgery always came with endoscopic recurrence.

Clones were read by immunoSEQ multiplex PCR, and TCRdb kept only the in-frame ones, dropping some. The profile shows roughly 13,000 clones, approximately 80% of them singletons. Per the germline V gene, CDR1 is KGHSH and CDR2 is LQKENI. The CDR3 is made up of 14 amino acids. The V gene lost 0 bases and the J gene lost 1 base, with 6 bases spanning the gap. Sample time point: inflamed ileum from the surgical specimen. Note on this clone: Its antigen is as yet unknown.

The sequence was obtained from an adult with Crohn's disease. The rearrangement links TRBV18 to TRBJ1-2, with D perhaps matching TRBD1 (5 bases). The sequenced material came from ileal tissue. This chain's CDR3 is CASSPPGDNYGYTF. CDR3 in DNA: TGTGCCAGCTCACCACCAGGGGATAACTATGGCTACACCTTC.